A selection of T cell receptor beta chains follows, all from one sample in a study of blood T cell repertoires in COVID-19. The method was immunoSEQ multiplex PCR; TCRdb's version includes in-frame clones alone and lacks a portion of them. Found here are 65,000 to 85,000 clones, over 75% of them singletons; the top ten hold roughly a tenth. Specimen: peripheral blood. All receptors derive from a woman aged 18-35 years with acute or convalescent COVID-19. The CDR3 runs from the conserved cysteine through the conserved F or W. A D gene is named only where the DNA matches it firmly. Not every row has a clone size; where given, it reads once, few, many or a size class.

J | D | size | V | CDR3 | DNA
TRBJ1-4 | TRBD1 | . | TRBV2 | CASKRQGGINNEKLFF | TGTGCCAGCAAGCGACAGGGGGGGATAAATAATGAAAAACTGTTTTTT
TRBJ2-1 | TRBD2 | . | TRBV7-2 | CASGILAGEFNEQFF | TGTGCCAGCGGGATATTGGCGGGAGAGTTTAATGAGCAGTTCTTC
TRBJ1-2 | . | . | TRBV6-5 | CASSATELGYTF | TGTGCCAGCAGCGCGACTGAGTTAGGCTACACCTTC
TRBJ1-5 | TRBD1 | . | TRBV5-3 | CARSAGQASNQPQHF | TGTGCCAGAAGCGCGGGACAGGCTAGCAATCAGCCCCAGCATTTT
TRBJ1-2 | . | . | TRBV21-1 | CASSKPPPRGVIYGYTF | TGTGCCAGCAGCAAACCCCCCCCTAGGGGCGTGATCTATGGCTACACCTTC
TRBJ1-1 | . | . | TRBV5-6 | CASSFGGDTEAFF | TGTGCCAGCAGCTTCGGGGGGGACACTGAAGCTTTCTTT
TRBJ2-7 | TRBD2 | once | TRBV5-4 | CASSNGGAVYEQYF | TGTGCCAGCAGCAACGGGGGGGCCGTTTACGAGCAGTACTTC
TRBJ1-4 | . | . | TRBV9 | CASSVVQGGEKLFF | TGTGCCAGCAGCGTTGTTCAGGGCGGCGAAAAACTGTTTTTT
TRBJ2-4 | TRBD2 | . | TRBV4-2 | CASSHGMGLAGDVAKNIQYF | TGTGCCAGCAGCCACGGTATGGGACTAGCGGGGGACGTAGCCAAAAACATTCAGTACTTC
TRBJ2-5 | TRBD2 | . | TRBV18 | CASSPGGLQETQYF | TGTGCCAGCTCACCGGGAGGGCTCCAAGAGACCCAGTACTTC
TRBJ2-2 | TRBD1 | . | TRBV5-1 | CASSPAGQGTGELFF | TGCGCCAGCAGCCCAGCCGGACAGGGGACCGGGGAGCTGTTTTTT
TRBJ2-7 | . | . | TRBV12-3/TRBV12-4 | CASSPGPPHEQYF | TGTGCCAGCAGCCCAGGGCCCCCCCACGAGCAGTACTTC
TRBJ2-5 | . | . | TRBV7-9 | CASSPLRQETQYF | TGTGCCAGCAGCCCCTTGCGCCAAGAGACCCAGTACTTC
TRBJ1-2 | . | once | TRBV7-2 | CASSLGAGGGYGYTF | TGTGCCAGCAGCTTAGGAGCTGGGGGCGGCTATGGCTACACCTTC
TRBJ1-2 | . | . | TRBV5-6 | CASSLAVGNYGYTF | TGTGCCAGCAGCTTGGCGGTCGGTAACTATGGCTACACCTTC
TRBJ2-7 | TRBD2 | . | TRBV5-1 | CASSVASGSHEQYF | TGCGCCAGCAGCGTGGCTAGCGGGAGCCACGAGCAGTACTTC
TRBJ2-3 | TRBD2 | . | TRBV15 | CATSTPMGTSGRADTQYF | TGTGCCACCAGCACCCCCATGGGTACTAGCGGGAGAGCAGATACGCAGTATTTT
TRBJ2-2 | TRBD1 | . | TRBV5-1 | CASSSGQAKLLNTGELFF | TGCGCCAGCAGCAGCGGACAGGCGAAACTACTGAACACCGGGGAGCTGTTTTTT
TRBJ1-4 | TRBD1 | . | TRBV7-9 | CASSLGTGREKLFF | TGTGCCAGCAGCCTAGGGACAGGGCGAGAAAAACTGTTTTTT
TRBJ2-1 | TRBD2 | . | TRBV10-3 | CAISESGGGRVYNEQFF | TGTGCCATCAGTGAGTCTGGGGGCGGGAGGGTATACAATGAGCAGTTCTTC
TRBJ2-3 | . | . | TRBV4-3 | CASSQDLARTQYF | TGCGCCAGCAGCCAAGACCTAGCAAGGACGCAGTATTTT
TRBJ1-1 | . | . | TRBV21-1 | CASSKDLKRRQPNTEAFF | TGTGCCAGCAGCAAAGATTTGAAGCGGAGACAACCGAACACTGAAGCTTTCTTT
TRBJ1-6 | TRBD1 | . | TRBV18 | CASSPRTQGANDSPLHF | TGTGCCAGCTCACCAAGGACCCAGGGGGCGAATGATTCACCCCTCCACTTT
TRBJ1-5 | TRBD1 | . | TRBV15 | CATSTGDRGFQPQHF | TGTGCCACCAGCACGGGGGACAGGGGTTTTCAGCCCCAGCATTTT
TRBJ2-1 | . | . | TRBV30 | CAWSYYNEQFF | TGTGCCTGGAGTTACTACAATGAGCAGTTCTTC
TRBJ2-7 | TRBD1 | . | TRBV7-9 | CASSARQGLWYEQYF | TGTGCCAGCAGCGCCCGACAGGGATTGTGGTACGAGCAGTACTTC
TRBJ2-1 | TRBD2 | once | TRBV11-2 | CASSLGLANEQFF | TGTGCCAGCAGCTTAGGACTAGCCAATGAGCAGTTCTTC
TRBJ2-7 | . | . | TRBV6-2/TRBV6-3 | CASSLKYEQYF | TGTGCCAGCAGCCTCAAATACGAGCAGTACTTC
TRBJ1-1 | . | . | TRBV25-1 | CASSPRDSGANEAFF | TGTGCCAGCAGTCCCCGGGACTCCGGGGCGAATGAAGCTTTCTTT
TRBJ2-1 | . | . | TRBV18 | CASSLRQRTSYNEQFF | TGTGCCAGCTCACTGAGGCAGAGAACTTCCTACAATGAGCAGTTCTTC
TRBJ2-7 | TRBD1 | . | TRBV7-8 | CASSSGQGGYEQYF | TGTGCCAGCAGCTCGGGACAGGGGGGATACGAGCAGTACTTC
TRBJ1-5 | . | . | TRBV7-9 | CASSSAGPNQPQHF | TGTGCCAGCAGCTCCGCGGGGCCGAATCAGCCCCAGCATTTT
TRBJ1-4 | . | . | TRBV28 | CASSSFGSEKLFF | TGTGCCAGCAGTTCCTTCGGTTCTGAAAAACTGTTTTTT
TRBJ1-3 | . | . | TRBV12-3/TRBV12-4 | CASSQGPVNTIYF | TGTGCCAGCAGTCAGGGGCCTGTGAACACCATATATTTT
TRBJ2-7 | TRBD2 | . | TRBV10-3 | CAISESRTLAGGSYEQYF | TGTGCCATCAGTGAGTCGAGGACCCTAGCGGGAGGATCGTACGAGCAGTACTTC
TRBJ1-1 | . | . | TRBV6-2/TRBV6-3 | CASSYYAREGAFF | TGTGCCAGCAGTTACTATGCGAGGGAAGGAGCTTTCTTT
TRBJ2-3 | TRBD2 | . | TRBV28 | CASSLTSGTDTQYF | TGTGCCAGCAGTTTAACTAGCGGCACAGATACGCAGTATTTT
TRBJ2-7 | . | . | TRBV5-1 | CASRPSGEAYEQYF | TGCGCCAGCAGACCCTCGGGGGAAGCCTACGAGCAGTACTTC
TRBJ1-1 | TRBD1 | . | TRBV14 | CASSPDDRVGTEAFF | TGTGCCAGCAGCCCGGACGACAGGGTCGGAACTGAAGCTTTCTTT
TRBJ2-7 | TRBD1 | . | TRBV4-1 | CASSQHYGTADYYEQYF | TGCGCCAGCAGCCAACACTACGGGACAGCCGACTACTACGAGCAGTACTTC
TRBJ1-2 | TRBD1 | . | TRBV19 | CASSRDRGPGGYGYTF | TGTGCCAGTAGTCGGGACAGGGGGCCCGGAGGATATGGCTACACCTTC
TRBJ1-2 | . | . | TRBV30 | CAWSPARIRGGSTYGYTF | TGTGCCTGGAGTCCCGCAAGGATCCGGGGGGGCTCGACCTATGGCTACACCTTC
TRBJ2-6 | . | . | TRBV3-1/TRBV3-2 | CASSQAGGLSLEANVLTF | TGTGCCAGCAGCCAAGCAGGTGGTCTGTCGCTCGAGGCCAACGTCCTGACTTTC
TRBJ1-2 | TRBD1 | . | TRBV27 | CASSTGQGYYGYTF | TGTGCCAGCAGTACGGGACAGGGTTACTATGGCTACACCTTC
TRBJ2-2 | TRBD2 | few | TRBV2 | CASRASGSRPTGELFF | TGTGCCAGCAGGGCTAGCGGGAGCCGACCCACCGGGGAGCTGTTTTTT
TRBJ2-7 | . | . | TRBV10-3 | CAISESSSELSYEQYF | TGTGCCATCAGTGAGTCTAGTAGCGAGCTTTCCTACGAGCAGTACTTC
TRBJ2-5 | TRBD2 | . | TRBV11-2 | CASSLRASGSYSGQETQYF | TGTGCCAGCAGCTTAAGGGCTAGCGGGAGTTATTCGGGCCAAGAGACCCAGTACTTC
TRBJ2-3 | . | . | TRBV2 | CAHDPGGITDTQYF | TGTGCACACGACCCCGGCGGAATCACAGATACGCAGTATTTT
TRBJ2-2 | TRBD2 | . | TRBV4-3 | CASSPTSGRVRTGELFF | TGCGCCAGCAGCCCGACTAGCGGGAGGGTCCGCACCGGGGAGCTGTTTTTT
TRBJ2-1 | TRBD1 | . | TRBV11-2 | CASSSRDRDEQFF | TGTGCCAGCAGCTCCCGGGACAGGGATGAGCAGTTCTTC
TRBJ2-3 | . | . | TRBV5-6 | CASSSIGDAGNTQYF | TGTGCCAGCAGCTCTATCGGGGATGCGGGTAATACGCAGTATTTT
TRBJ2-7 | TRBD2 | . | TRBV2 | CASGRFLAGVNYEQYF | TGTGCCAGCGGGCGGTTTCTAGCGGGGGTTAACTACGAGCAGTACTTC
TRBJ1-2 | . | . | TRBV18 | CASSPQSLNYGYTF | TGTGCCAGCTCACCTCAGTCTCTGAACTATGGCTACACCTTC
TRBJ2-3 | . | . | TRBV18 | CASSTTGETSTDTQYF | TGTGCCAGCTCAACCACAGGAGAAACTAGCACAGATACGCAGTATTTT